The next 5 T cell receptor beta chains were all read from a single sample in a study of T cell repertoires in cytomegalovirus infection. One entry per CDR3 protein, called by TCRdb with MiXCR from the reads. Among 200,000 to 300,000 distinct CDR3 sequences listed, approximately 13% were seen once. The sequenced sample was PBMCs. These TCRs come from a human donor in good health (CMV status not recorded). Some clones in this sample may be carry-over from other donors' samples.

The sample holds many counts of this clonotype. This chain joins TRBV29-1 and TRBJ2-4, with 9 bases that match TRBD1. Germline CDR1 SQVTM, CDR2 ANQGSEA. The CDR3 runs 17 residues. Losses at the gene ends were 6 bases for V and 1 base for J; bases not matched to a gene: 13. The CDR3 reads CSVAIGQGMMAKNIQYF. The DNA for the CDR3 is TGCAGCGTGGCGATCGGACAGGGGATGATGGCCAAAAACATTCAGTACTTC.

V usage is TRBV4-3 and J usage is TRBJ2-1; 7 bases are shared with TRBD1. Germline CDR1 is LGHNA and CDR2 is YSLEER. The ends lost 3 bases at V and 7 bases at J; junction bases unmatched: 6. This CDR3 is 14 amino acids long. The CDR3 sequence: CASSHAGTANEQFF. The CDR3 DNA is TGCGCCAGCAGCCATGCCGGGACAGCGAATGAGCAGTTCTTC.

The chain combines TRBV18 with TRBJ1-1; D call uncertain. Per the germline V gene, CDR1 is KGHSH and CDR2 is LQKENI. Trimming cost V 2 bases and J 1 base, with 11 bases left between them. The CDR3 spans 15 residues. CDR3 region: CASSPVYAENTEAFF. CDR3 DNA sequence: TGTGCCAGCTCACCAGTTTATGCAGAGAACACTGAAGCTTTCTTT.

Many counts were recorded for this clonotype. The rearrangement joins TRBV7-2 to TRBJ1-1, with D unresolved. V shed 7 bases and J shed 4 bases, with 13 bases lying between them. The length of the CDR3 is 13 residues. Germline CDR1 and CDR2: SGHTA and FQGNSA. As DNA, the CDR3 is TGTGCCAGCAAATTCAGCGGGCTCACTGAAGCTTTCTTT. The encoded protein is CASKFSGLTEAFF. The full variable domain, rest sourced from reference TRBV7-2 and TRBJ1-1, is GAGVSQSPSNKVTEKGKDVELRCDPISGHTALYWYRQSLGQGLEFLIYFQGNSAPDKSGLPSDRFSAERTGGSVSTLTIQRTQQEDSAVYLCASKFSGLTEAFFGQGTRLTVV.

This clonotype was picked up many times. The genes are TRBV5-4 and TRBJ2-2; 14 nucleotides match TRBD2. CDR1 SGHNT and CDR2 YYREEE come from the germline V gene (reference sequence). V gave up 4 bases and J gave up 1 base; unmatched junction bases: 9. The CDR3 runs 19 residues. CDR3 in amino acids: CASSPGTSGGVLNTGELFF. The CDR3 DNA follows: TGTGCCAGCAGCCCAGGGACTAGCGGGGGCGTACTGAACACCGGGGAGCTGTTTTTT.